This T cell receptor beta chain appears in the sequencing data of a study of CD8+ T cells in alopecia areata. As for the study in general: Among treated patients, oral tofacitinib was administered at 5 to 10 mg twice daily. The share of scalp area affected provided the severity score for treated patients.

Extracted RNA was reverse transcribed, and the resulting cDNA served as sequencing template. Data came from immunoSEQ multiplex PCR; TCRdb stores just in-frame clones and leaves some out. The sample lists about 140,000 clones; about 86% were seen once. Treatment indicated: oral pan-JAK inhibitor, 5-10 mg twice daily. Alopecia areata patients had lesional scalp punch biopsies and peripheral blood taken from them. This TCR was sampled from a human donor with alopecia areata. The material was CD8+ T cells sorted from blood, obtained at week 4, from a patient treated with tofacitinib.

CDR3 coding DNA: TGTGCCAGCAGCTTAAGACTAGCGGGGGTTAAGGATGAGCAGTTCTTC. This sequence encodes CASSLRLAGVKDEQFF. The chain couples TRBV7-9 to TRBJ2-1; 12 nucleotides agree with TRBD2. V lost 2 bases and J lost 8; bases outside the gene matches: 7. There are 16 residues in the CDR3. CDR1 and CDR2 (germline): SEHNR, FQNEAQ (reference sequence).